This T cell receptor (beta chain) was identified in a study of cytomegalovirus exposure and HLA in healthy donors. The PCR contained 60 Vbeta and 13 Jbeta primers. Clones were read by immunoSEQ multiplex PCR, and TCRdb kept only the in-frame ones, dropping some. The table records approximately 130,000 clones, under 75% of them present only once. CDR3 size: 15 residues. V was trimmed by 5 bases and J by 2 bases, leaving 13 bases between them. Per germline, CDR1 SEHNR and CDR2 FQNEAQ (reference sequence). The donors (healthy individuals) were bone marrow donors. Remarks on this clone: The antigen is undetermined.

Study observations and caveats: Rare TCR sequences predominated, though certain public TCRs were found in many donors.

J is TRBJ1-3 and V is TRBV7-9, with D tentatively TRBD1 (5 bases). Sequencing used PBMCs. The sequence was collected from a woman aged 35 to 49 in good health and CMV-seronegative. The CDR3 coding sequence is TGTGCCAGCAGCCTCGACAGTGGGACTGGAAACACCATATATTTT. Translated: CASSLDSGTGNTIYF.